Detailed here is one TCR beta chain. These data come from a study of identical twins. MiXCR was run by TCRdb on the 5' RACE reads, yielding one entry per CDR3 protein. The profile shows about 470,000 distinct CDR3 sequences, approximately 24% of them singletons. Per the germline V gene, CDR1 is SGHAT and CDR2 is FQNNGV. This CDR3 is 13 amino acids long. Trimming cost V 10 bases and J 0 bases, with 11 bases left between them. These data were also reused for a study on T cells expressing NK-cell markers.

This TCR derives from a woman younger than 30 in good health. Input material: CD4+ T cells sorted from blood. The chain joins TRBV11-2 to TRBJ2-3; D is unresolved. CDR3 sequence reads: CATQIGSTDTQYF. CDR3 sequence (DNA): TGTGCCACCCAGATCGGGAGCACAGATACGCAGTATTTT.